This T cell receptor beta chain originates from a study of OX40 agonist ivuxolimab in advanced cancers. Study at large: Patients were infused with ivuxolimab every 2 weeks at 0.01 to 10 mg/kg. Participants could have had prior anti-PD-1, anti-PD-L1 or anti-CTLA-4 therapy, and around 43% had some.

Regarding the study as a whole: Among the lowest peripheral clonal expansion occurred in 0.1-3.0 mg/kg partial responders. The average count of expanded clones was higher among CD8+ T cells than among CD4+.

Clones were read by immunoSEQ multiplex PCR, and TCRdb kept only the in-frame ones, dropping some. The data show some 74,000 clones, less than 90% seen once. V gave up 6 bases and J gave up 5 bases, with 16 bases separating them. Germline CDR1 KGHSH, CDR2 LQKENI. The CDR3 length is 14 residues. As to this clone: Its antigen is as yet unknown.

The chain has TRBV18 and TRBJ2-5, with D possibly TRBD1 on 6 matching bases. Sample: CD4+ or CD8+ T cells sorted from blood, taken in a trial of the OX40 agonist ivuxolimab. The clonotype was recovered from an adult with an advanced solid tumor such as melanoma, head and neck, liver or kidney cancer. For the CDR3, the DNA is TGTGCCAGCTCCTTCGACAGGTTGTTGGAGACCCAGTACTTC. It specifies CASSFDRLLETQYF.